The 23 T cell receptor beta chains given below trace back to one sample, sequenced in a study of cytomegalovirus exposure and HLA in healthy donors. The PCR made use of 60 Vbeta and 13 Jbeta primers. The repertoire was sequenced with immunoSEQ multiplex PCR; TCRdb's copy has only in-frame clones and lacks some. The sample includes around 99,000 clones, nearly 70% of them seen just once. The material sequenced was PBMCs. These TCRs come from a woman in her seventies in good health and CMV-seropositive.

V gene TRBV9 combines with J gene TRBJ2-3; 8 bases align to TRBD2. The length of the CDR3 is 18 residues. The junction had 15 bases not matched to a gene; V was cut back by 3 bases and J by 3 bases. CDR1 and CDR2 from the germline V gene are SGDLS and YYNGEE. The CDR3 spells CASSAWKTVAGRTDTQYF. As DNA, the CDR3 is TGTGCCAGCAGCGCATGGAAGACCGTAGCGGGGAGAACAGATACGCAGTATTTT. The complete variable domain, with remaining parts taken from reference TRBV9 and TRBJ2-3, reads DSGVTQTPKHLITATGQRVTLRCSPRSGDLSVYWYQQSLDQGLQFLIQYYNGEERAKGNILERFSAQQFPDLHSELNLSSLELGDSALYFCASSAWKTVAGRTDTQYFGPGTRLTVL.

This chain connects TRBV7-9 to TRBJ2-5, with a tentative D call TRBD2 (5 bases). V lost 10 bases to trimming and J lost 0 bases, with 12 bases between them. This CDR3 comprises 13 residues. Germline CDR1 and CDR2: SEHNR and FQNEAQ (reference sequence). As DNA, the CDR3 is TGTGCCATCACACGGGGAAACCAAGAGACCCAGTACTTC. Translation gives CAITRGNQETQYF.

This clone was detected a few times. The genes are TRBV27 and TRBJ2-3; 11 bases map to TRBD2. Germline lookup yields CDR1 MNHEY and CDR2 SMNVEV (reference sequence). The trim removed 3 bases at V and 4 bases at J, leaving 6 bases unmatched. This CDR3 region has 16 residues. CDR3 in amino acids: CASSFSTSGDADTQYF. The CDR3, as DNA: TGTGCCAGCAGTTTTTCGACTAGCGGGGACGCAGATACGCAGTATTTT.

The J gene is TRBJ1-2, the V gene TRBV7-6; D is ambiguous. Per germline, CDR1 SGHVS and CDR2 FNYEAQ. V lost 5 bases and J lost 0, with 16 bases in between. The CDR3 covers 16 residues. The DNA of the CDR3 is TGTGCCAGCAGCCCCCAAGCAGGCGGGGCTAACTATGGCTACACCTTC. It specifies CASSPQAGGANYGYTF. Supplemented by reference TRBV7-6 and TRBJ1-2, the full variable domain reads GAGVSQSPRYKVTKRGQDVALRCDPISGHVSLYWYRQALGQGPEFLTYFNYEAQQDKSGLPNDRFSAERPEGSISTLTIQRTEQRDSAMYRCASSPQAGGANYGYTFGSGTRLTVV.

The table lists this clone with a few counts. The rearrangement links TRBV2 to TRBJ1-5; the D gene is possibly TRBD1 (5 bases). Germline V gene lookup returns CDR1 SNHLY and CDR2 FYNNEI. The CDR3 sequence is 15 residues long. Deletions cut 6 bases from V and 0 bases from J, with 12 bases between. CDR3 amino acids: CASRQDSTSNQPQHF. The CDR3 nucleotides are TGTGCCAGCAGACAAGACAGTACTAGCAATCAGCCCCAGCATTTT.

The rearrangement joins TRBV7-3 to TRBJ2-1, with TRBD1 identical over 10 bases. The V and J ends lost 2 bases and 5 bases, in that order; junction bases with no gene match: 3. CDR3 length equals 15 residues. CDR1 is SGHTA, CDR2 FQGTGA, per germline. The DNA for the CDR3 is TGTGCCAGCAGCTTATACGGGACAGGGGACAATGAGCAGTTCTTC. It specifies CASSLYGTGDNEQFF.

This clone has more than one count but fewer than ten. The genes are TRBV5-1 and TRBJ2-5; no firm D call. In germline, CDR1 is SGHRS, CDR2 YFSETQ. The germline V and J ends were trimmed by 3 bases and 4 bases, with 13 bases remaining between them. There are 14 residues in the CDR3. CDR3 loop: CASSSPPQLETQYF. As DNA, the CDR3 is TGCGCCAGCAGCTCCCCCCCACAGCTAGAGACCCAGTACTTC.

The chain links TRBV5-1 to TRBJ1-2, with D possibly matching TRBD1 (6 bases). V was shortened by 5 bases and J by 6 bases, with 14 bases between the two germline ends. The germline V gene encodes CDR1 SGHRS and CDR2 YFSETQ. The CDR3 runs 13 residues. CDR3: CASSFAGVDGYTF. The CDR3 nucleotides are TGCGCCAGCAGTTTTGCAGGGGTCGATGGCTACACCTTC.

The J gene is TRBJ2-1, the V gene TRBV4-3, with 9 bases matching TRBD2. CDR1 and CDR2 from the germline V gene are LGHNA and YSLEER. With V trimmed by 4 bases and J by 7 bases, 17 bases remained unmatched. The CDR3 totals 18 residues. For the CDR3, the DNA is TGCGCCAGCAGCCCCGACCCACCGACTAGCGGAAATACAAATGAGCAGTTCTTC. This encodes CASSPDPPTSGNTNEQFF.

This clone was counted once. This sequence joins TRBV30 and TRBJ2-4; 8 bases map to TRBD1. The CDR3 runs 15 residues. Trimming took 3 bases from V and 2 from J; bases not matched to a gene: 6. Germline V gene data show CDR1 as GTSNPN and CDR2 as SVGIG (reference sequence). CDR3 sequence: CAWSGDRGSKNIQYF. CDR3 nucleotides: TGTGCCTGGAGCGGAGACAGGGGATCCAAAAACATTCAGTACTTC.

This rearrangement joins TRBV7-3 to TRBJ2-1, with a weak D call TRBD1 (6 bases). V shed 5 bases and J shed 16 bases, with 21 bases lying between them. This CDR3 region has 13 residues. Per the germline V gene, CDR1 is SGHTA and CDR2 is FQGTGA. CDR3 residues: CASSPAEGRGKFF. The CDR3 DNA reads as TGTGCCAGCAGCCCCGCCGAGGGCAGGGGTAAATTCTTC. The variable domain in full, with the rest retrieved from reference TRBV7-3 and TRBJ2-1, is GAGVSQTPSNKVTEKGKYVELRCDPISGHTALYWYRQSLGQGPEFLIYFQGTGAADDSGLPNDRFFAVRPEGSVSTLKIQRTERGDSAVYLCASSPAEGRGKFFGPGTRLTVL.

In its sample, this clone was seen a few times. This chain joins TRBV19 and TRBJ1-2; maybe TRBD1 (5 bases). V lost 6 bases to trimming and J lost 2 bases, with 13 bases between them. Germline V gene sequence: CDR1 LNHDA, CDR2 SQIVND (reference sequence). The CDR3 has 14 residues. The CDR3 is CASRAAGGNYGYTF. The CDR3 DNA reads TGTGCCAGTAGGGCGGCGGGGGGGAACTATGGCTACACCTTC.

CDR3 nucleotide sequence: TGTGCCAGCAGTGACCCCGGGCGGGGAAAGGAGACCCAGTACTTC. Translating it yields CASSDPGRGKETQYF. The V call is TRBV6-1, the J call TRBJ2-5; tentatively, D is TRBD2 (6 bases). Germline CDR1 reads MNHNS; CDR2 reads SASEGT. Trimming removed 3 bases from V and 5 bases from J, with 16 bases in between. This CDR3 is built from 15 residues.

The gene calls are TRBV5-6 and TRBJ2-3; D uncertain. The germline V gene has CDR1 SGHDT and CDR2 YYEEEE. With 1 base removed from V and 6 bases from J, the gap between germline ends came to 3 bases. The CDR3 loop spans 11 amino acids. DNA of the CDR3: TGTGCCAGCAGCTTGCTTGATACGCAGTATTTT. This codes for CASSLLDTQYF.

Worth noting for this clone: The same CDR3 is also encoded by other DNA sequences in this sample. This chain links TRBV25-1 with TRBJ1-5, with D maybe TRBD1 (5 bases). This CDR3 is built from 12 residues. Looked up from germline, CDR1 is MGHDK and CDR2 is SYGVNS. V was cut by 6 bases and J by 4 bases, with 7 bases left in between. The CDR3 sequence is CASRQGNQPQHF. The CDR3 DNA sequence: TGTGCCAGCAGGCAGGGTAATCAGCCCCAGCATTTT.

The V call is TRBV7-2, the J call TRBJ1-6, with TRBD1 identical over 7 bases. J gave up 4 bases and V 11 bases, and 8 bases lay outside the gene matches. This CDR3 is built from 14 residues. In germline, CDR1 is SGHTA, CDR2 FQGNSA. The CDR3 DNA reads as TGTGCCCCCCCTGGGACAGCGTATAATTCACCCCTCCACTTT. Its protein is CAPPGTAYNSPLHF.

This chain uses TRBV5-1 with TRBJ2-5; 7 nucleotides match TRBD2. Germline lookup yields CDR1 SGHRS and CDR2 YFSETQ. With V trimmed by 4 bases and J by 1 base, 4 bases remained unmatched. The CDR3 sequence is 14 residues long. CDR3: CASSQRGGQETQYF. CDR3 DNA: TGCGCCAGCAGCCAGCGGGGCGGCCAAGAGACCCAGTACTTC.

This clone was seen more than once but under ten times. This chain uses TRBV30 with TRBJ2-1; 9 nucleotides agree with TRBD2. The junction had 9 bases not matched to a gene; V was cut back by 1 base and J by 5 bases. Germline lookup yields CDR1 GTSNPN and CDR2 SVGIG (reference sequence). The CDR3 is 16 amino acids. This CDR3 is CAWSATGRGGNNEQFF. CDR3 DNA: TGTGCCTGGAGTGCCACCGGGCGGGGGGGAAACAATGAGCAGTTCTTC.

The chain links TRBV5-4 to TRBJ2-7; TRBD2 agrees at 7 bases. The V segment lost 0 bases and the J segment 1 base; nucleotides outside the gene matches: 4. Germline values: CDR1 SGHNT, CDR2 YYREEE (reference sequence). The CDR3 length is 15 residues. The CDR3 sequence: CASSLDGGGSYEQYF. The CDR3 DNA reads TGTGCCAGCAGCTTGGACGGCGGGGGATCCTACGAGCAGTACTTC. The whole variable domain, filled in from reference TRBV5-4 and TRBJ2-7, reads ETGVTQSPTHLIKTRGQQVTLRCSSQSGHNTVSWYQQALGQGPQFIFQYYREEENGRGNFPPRFSGLQFPNYSSELNVNALELDDSALYLCASSLDGGGSYEQYFGPGTRLTVT.

This clone has just one count. The gene calls are TRBV6-5 and TRBJ1-1; TRBD1 matches 8 bases. V shed 0 bases, J shed 0 bases, and the junction held 0 bases outside the gene matches. This CDR3 region has 15 residues. Germline V CDR1 and CDR2: MNHEY, SVGAGI. The CDR3 bases are TGTGCCAGCAGTTACTCGACAGGGGTGAACACTGAAGCTTTCTTT. Amino acid sequence: CASSYSTGVNTEAFF.

The gene calls are TRBV30 and TRBJ1-2; 7 bases line up with TRBD1. Germline V gives CDR1 GTSNPN, CDR2 SVGIG (reference sequence). There are 13 residues in the CDR3. The ends lost 1 base at V and 5 bases at J; junction bases unmatched: 4. The CDR3 coding sequence is TGTGCCTGGAGTGCCCAACAGGGGTATGGCTACACCTTC. It yields the protein CAWSAQQGYGYTF.

The chain couples TRBV10-3 to TRBJ2-5; a weak D match, TRBD1 (7 bases). Trimming shortened V by 4 bases and J by 5 bases, and 17 bases separated the two germline ends. This CDR3 contains 15 residues. CDR1 is ENHRY and CDR2 is SYGVKD in the germline V gene. CDR3 sequence reads: CAISGGTVLEETQYF. CDR3 coding DNA: TGTGCCATCAGTGGCGGGACAGTCCTGGAGGAGACCCAGTACTTC.

The chain is built from TRBV5-5 and TRBJ1-1, with D perhaps TRBD1 (5 bases). This CDR3 contains 15 residues. Deletions cut 2 bases from V and 0 bases from J, with 11 bases between. Germline V gene sequence: CDR1 SGHKS, CDR2 YYEKEE (reference sequence). CDR3 DNA: TGTGCCAGCAGCTTAGACAGATCTATGAACACTGAAGCTTTCTTT. Translation gives CASSLDRSMNTEAFF.